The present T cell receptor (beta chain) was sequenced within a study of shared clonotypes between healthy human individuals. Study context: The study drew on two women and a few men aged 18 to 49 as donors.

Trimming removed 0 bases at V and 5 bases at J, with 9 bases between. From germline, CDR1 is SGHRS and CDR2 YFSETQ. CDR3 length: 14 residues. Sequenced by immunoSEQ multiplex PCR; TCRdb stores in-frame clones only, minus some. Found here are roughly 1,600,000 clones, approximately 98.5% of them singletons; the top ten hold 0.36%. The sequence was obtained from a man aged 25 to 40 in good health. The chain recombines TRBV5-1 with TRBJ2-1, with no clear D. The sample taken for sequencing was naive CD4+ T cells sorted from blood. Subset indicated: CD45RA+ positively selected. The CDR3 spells CASSLAGRNNEQFF. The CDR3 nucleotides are TGCGCCAGCAGCTTGGCTGGCAGGAACAATGAGCAGTTCTTC.